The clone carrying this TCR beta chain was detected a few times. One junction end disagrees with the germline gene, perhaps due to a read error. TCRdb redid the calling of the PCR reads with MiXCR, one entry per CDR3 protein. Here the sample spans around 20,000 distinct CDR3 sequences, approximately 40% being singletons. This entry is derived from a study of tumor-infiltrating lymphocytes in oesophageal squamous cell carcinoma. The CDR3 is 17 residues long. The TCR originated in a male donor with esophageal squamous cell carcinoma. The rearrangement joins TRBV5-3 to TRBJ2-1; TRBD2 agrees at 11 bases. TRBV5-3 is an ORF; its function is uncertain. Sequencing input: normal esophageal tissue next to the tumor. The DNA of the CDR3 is TGTGCCAGCAGCTTGAATAGCGGGGGGGCCCTATACAATGAGCAGTTCTTC. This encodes CASSLNSGGALYNEQFF.